The 14 T cell receptor beta chains below come from one sample, sequenced in a study of CD8 T cells in ankylosing spondylitis. A single record per CDR3 protein comes from TCRdb applying MiXCR to the 5' RACE reads. The sample lists approximately 440,000 distinct CDR3 sequences, roughly 18% occurring once. These TCRs are of unknown antigen specificity. Findings and caveats of the study: One TCR beta motif, made up of roughly 8 highly homologous variants, appeared characteristic of ankylosing spondylitis blood.

Specimen: blood, either unsorted or a sorted T cell fraction (not recorded which). The receptor source for this set is a male donor with ankylosing spondylitis.

The chain employs TRBV12-3 or TRBV12-4 and TRBJ2-3; D might be TRBD2 (5 bases). This CDR3 region has 14 residues. Trimming left V 6 bases short and J 2 bases short, with 12 bases between. The CDR3 region is CASSPRAATDTQYF. CDR3 bases: TGTGCCAGCAGCCCCAGAGCGGCCACAGATACGCAGTATTTT.

The V call is TRBV12-3 or TRBV12-4, the J call TRBJ2-2, with unresolved D. The germline V and J ends were trimmed by 7 bases and 7 bases, with 13 bases remaining between them. This CDR3 has 13 amino acids. Here the CDR3 reads CASTDRLSGELFF. The CDR3 coding sequence is TGTGCCAGCACCGATAGACTGAGCGGGGAGCTGTTTTTT.

This clonotype was seen only a few times. The chain combines TRBV7-9 with TRBJ1-2; unclear D gene. CDR1 is SEHNR and CDR2 is FQNEAQ in the germline V gene (reference sequence). The CDR3 covers 12 residues. Trimming pared 2 bases from V and 9 bases from J, leaving 10 bases between. This CDR3 is CASSLIPESYTF. CDR3 nucleotide sequence: TGTGCCAGCAGCTTAATTCCCGAAAGCTACACCTTC.

The rearrangement uses TRBV28 and TRBJ2-3, with a possible D match to TRBD2 (6 bases). This CDR3 contains 18 residues. Trimming took off 4 bases at V and 1 base at J, with 21 bases between the two ends. From germline, CDR1 is MDHEN and CDR2 SYDVKM. The CDR3 is CASSSGLPGRGRTDTQYF. The CDR3 DNA reads TGTGCCAGCAGTTCGGGACTCCCAGGGCGGGGACGCACAGATACGCAGTATTTT.

This clonotype was seen at least ten times. The rearrangement uses TRBV30 and TRBJ2-1; D tentatively reads TRBD1 or TRBD2 (6 bases each). V lost 0 bases to trimming and J lost 7 bases, with 19 bases between them. The CDR3 covers 16 residues. The germline V gene encodes CDR1 GTSNPN and CDR2 SVGIG (reference sequence). For the CDR3, the DNA is TGTGCCTGGAGTGTCCCTCTGGGGGGCTTTAATAATGAGCAGTTCTTC. This translates into CAWSVPLGGFNNEQFF.

In this sample, this clonotype turned up a few times. The chain employs TRBV20-1 and TRBJ2-1; 12 positions agree with TRBD2. The CDR3 is 15 residues long. Germline loops: CDR1 DFQATT, CDR2 SNEGSKA (reference sequence). The V and J ends lost 5 bases and 7 bases, in that order; junction bases with no gene match: 9. In nucleotides, the CDR3 is TGCAGTGCTCCACCTCTAGCGGGGGGGAGGAATGAGCAGTTCTTC. Its translation is CSAPPLAGGRNEQFF.

The V call is TRBV7-9, the J call TRBJ2-2; TRBD1 agrees at 7 bases. The CDR3 has 14 amino acids. In germline, CDR1 is SEHNR, CDR2 FQNEAQ (reference sequence). V was clipped by 1 base and J by 6 bases; unmatched bases: 2. DNA of the CDR3: TGTGCCAGCAGCTTAGGACAGGGCCCCGGGGAGCTGTTTTTT. Its translation is CASSLGQGPGELFF.

J is TRBJ2-7 and V is TRBV20-1; D remains ambiguous. Germline CDR1 reads DFQATT; CDR2 reads SNEGSKA (reference sequence). Trimming pared 3 bases from V and 2 bases from J, leaving 14 bases between. CDR3 length: 14 amino acids. The CDR3 nucleotides read TGCAGTGCTAGGGCCTGGAGCACCGCCTACGAGCAGTACTTC. It specifies CSARAWSTAYEQYF.

This clonotype was detected many times. The chain joins TRBV7-9 to TRBJ2-3; 12 nucleotides match TRBD2. The junction had 3 bases not matched to a gene; V was cut back by 4 bases and J by 1 base. Germline values: CDR1 SEHNR, CDR2 FQNEAQ (reference sequence). The CDR3 extends over 16 amino acids. The CDR3 DNA reads TGTGCCAGCAGCTATGGACTAGCGGGGCGCACAGATACGCAGTATTTT. Translated, it gives CASSYGLAGRTDTQYF.

The chain is built from TRBV20-1 and TRBJ1-5; a weak D match, TRBD1 (5 bases). V shed 3 bases and J shed 5 bases, with 17 bases lying between them. The germline CDR1 and CDR2 sequences are DFQATT and SNEGSKA (reference sequence). This CDR3 is built from 15 residues. The CDR3 sequence is CSARGQFSGDQPQHF. In DNA form, the CDR3 reads TGCAGTGCTAGGGGTCAGTTCTCGGGGGATCAGCCCCAGCATTTT.

The chain combines TRBV20-1 with TRBJ1-4, with no clear D. This CDR3 spans 15 amino acids. Germline CDR1 reads DFQATT; CDR2 reads SNEGSKA (reference sequence). The V end lost 2 bases, the J end lost 0 bases, and 10 bases lay between the germline ends. CDR3 sequence (DNA): TGCAGTGCTAGACCCCCAGGTGCAACTAATGAAAAACTGTTTTTT. Protein product: CSARPPGATNEKLFF.

The genes are TRBV19 and TRBJ1-5, with D possibly TRBD1 on 5 matching bases. This CDR3 is 15 amino acids long. The germline gives CDR1 LNHDA, CDR2 SQIVND (reference sequence). Deletions cut 11 bases from V and 0 bases from J, with 17 bases between. CDR3: CACSLGVNSNQPQHF. The CDR3 nucleotides are TGTGCCTGCTCATTGGGGGTAAATAGCAATCAGCCCCAGCATTTT.

The gene calls are TRBV7-2 and TRBJ2-1; D not certain. This CDR3 region has 12 residues. Germline V gene lookup returns CDR1 SGHTA and CDR2 FQGNSA. Trimming took 5 bases from V and 6 from J, leaving 8 bases between them. The CDR3, as DNA: TGTGCCAGCAGCCCTACAACCAATGAGCAGTTCTTC. Translation: CASSPTTNEQFF.

J is TRBJ2-5 and V is TRBV20-1; 12 nucleotides line up with TRBD1. Germline CDR1 DFQATT, CDR2 SNEGSKA (reference sequence). The CDR3 sequence is 18 residues long. J lost 2 bases, V lost 1 base, and 11 bases had no gene match. Here the CDR3 DNA reads TGCAGTGCTAGAGTCATAAAGGGACAGGGGGCGCGGCAAGAGACCCAGTACTTC. It codes for CSARVIKGQGARQETQYF.